This T cell receptor (beta chain) derives from a study of blood T cell repertoires in COVID-19. Clones were sequenced by immunoSEQ multiplex PCR, and TCRdb holds only the in-frame ones, with some missing. Found here are some 260,000 clones, roughly 90% of them singletons; the top ten hold more than 0.55%. CDR1 and CDR2 (germline): SGHRS, YFSETQ. Trimming pared 1 base from V and 7 bases from J, leaving 21 bases between. The CDR3 spans 17 residues. This clone has a handful of counts. The V gene is TRBV5-1, the J gene TRBJ2-1; possibly TRBD2 for D (6 bases). Sequenced material: peripheral blood. The origin of this receptor is a human donor in a cohort sampled during active COVID-19. The CDR3 reads CASSLLTSSPLGNEQFF. The CDR3 region has the DNA TGCGCCAGCAGCTTGCTTACTAGCAGCCCCCTCGGGAATGAGCAGTTCTTC.